This entry features one TCR beta chain sequence. Antigen specificity is unknown. The sample comes from a study of T cells after posttransplantation cyclophosphamide. Study results and limitations: Blood and skin or GI T cell repertoires showed limited TRB overlap. Donor-recipient repertoire similarity was low at 1-2 months, rising over year one. TRB clonality was highly associated with recipient CMV seropositivity and reactivation.

TCRdb's copy holds only in-frame clones and misses some; the assay was immunoSEQ multiplex PCR. This sample has tens of thousands of clones, with around 83% found just once. This CDR3 contains 16 residues. J gave up 0 bases and V 3 bases, and 5 bases lay outside the gene matches. The germline V gene has CDR1 GTSNPN and CDR2 SVGIG (reference sequence). The specimen was PBMCs. This sequence was found in a man aged 30 to 39 with a blood cancer, CMV-positive, and with a related stem cell donor. The gene calls are TRBV30 and TRBJ2-6; 7 nucleotides align to TRBD2. The CDR3 region has the DNA TGTGCCTGGAGGAGAGCGGGATTCTCTGGGGCCAACGTCCTGACTTTC. It codes for CAWRRAGFSGANVLTF.